Sequencing of this T cell receptor (beta chain) was carried out in a study of stem cell transplantation in POMP-related autoinflammatory disease. Germline loops: CDR1 SGHDT, CDR2 YYEEEE. V lost 4 bases and J lost 7; bases outside the gene matches: 12. The CDR3 contains 18 residues. As concerns this clone: No antigen is known for it.

The study, taken as a whole, reports: Patients with PRAID showed a restricted number of unique TRB V-J gene pairings.

Sequenced by immunoSEQ multiplex PCR; TCRdb stores in-frame clones only, minus some. The table has 1,300 or so clones, around 80% seen once. The TCR was taken from a human donor with POMP-related autoinflammation and immune dysregulation (PRAID). The V gene is TRBV5-6, the J gene TRBJ2-4; 15 bases map to TRBD2. Sequenced here: Tregs from PBMCs, sampled before stem cell transplantation. The CDR3 sequence is CASSPRTGLAGGSNIQYF. The CDR3 nucleotides are TGTGCCAGCAGCCCCCGGACGGGACTAGCGGGAGGATCTAACATTCAGTACTTC.